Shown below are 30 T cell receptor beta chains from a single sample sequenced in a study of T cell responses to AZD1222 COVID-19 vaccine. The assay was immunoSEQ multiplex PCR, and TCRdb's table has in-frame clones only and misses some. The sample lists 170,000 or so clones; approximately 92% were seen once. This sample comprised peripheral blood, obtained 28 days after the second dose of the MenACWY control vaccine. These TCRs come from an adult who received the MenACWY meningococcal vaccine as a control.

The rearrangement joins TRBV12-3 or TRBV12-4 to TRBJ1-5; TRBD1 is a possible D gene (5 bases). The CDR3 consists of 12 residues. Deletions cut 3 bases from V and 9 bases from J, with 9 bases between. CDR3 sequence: CASSLGQPPQHF. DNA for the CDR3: TGTGCCAGCAGTTTGGGGCAACCGCCCCAGCATTTT.

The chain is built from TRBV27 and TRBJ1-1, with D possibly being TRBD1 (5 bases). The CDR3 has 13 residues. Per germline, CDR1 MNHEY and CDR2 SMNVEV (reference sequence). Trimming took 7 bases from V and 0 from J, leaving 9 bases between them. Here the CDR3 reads CASTLGVNTEAFF. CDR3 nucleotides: TGTGCCAGCACTCTGGGGGTGAACACTGAAGCTTTCTTT.

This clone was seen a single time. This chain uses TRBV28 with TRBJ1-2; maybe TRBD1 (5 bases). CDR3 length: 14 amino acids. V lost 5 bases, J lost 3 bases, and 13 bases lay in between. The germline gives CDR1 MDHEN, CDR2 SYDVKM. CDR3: CASSLDSLYYGYTF. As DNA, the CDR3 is TGTGCCAGCAGTCTCGACAGCCTTTACTATGGCTACACCTTC.

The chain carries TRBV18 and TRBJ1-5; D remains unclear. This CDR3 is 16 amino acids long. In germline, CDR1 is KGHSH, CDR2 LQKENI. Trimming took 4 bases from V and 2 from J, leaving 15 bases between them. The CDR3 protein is CASSLQAPAGNQPQHF. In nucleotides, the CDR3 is TGTGCCAGCTCACTGCAGGCACCGGCGGGCAATCAGCCCCAGCATTTT.

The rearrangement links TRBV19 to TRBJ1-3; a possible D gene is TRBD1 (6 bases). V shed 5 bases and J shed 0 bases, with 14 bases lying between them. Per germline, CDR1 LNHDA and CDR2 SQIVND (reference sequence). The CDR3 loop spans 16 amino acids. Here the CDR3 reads CASSPPGGGSGNTIYF. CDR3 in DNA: TGTGCCAGTAGTCCGCCCGGAGGGGGCTCTGGAAACACCATATATTTT.

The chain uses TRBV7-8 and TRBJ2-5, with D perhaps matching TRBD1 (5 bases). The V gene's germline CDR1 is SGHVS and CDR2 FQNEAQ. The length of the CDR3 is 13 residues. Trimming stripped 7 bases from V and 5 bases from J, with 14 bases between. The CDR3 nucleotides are TGTGCCAGCACCTTGTTACAGGAGGAGACCCAGTACTTC. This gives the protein CASTLLQEETQYF.

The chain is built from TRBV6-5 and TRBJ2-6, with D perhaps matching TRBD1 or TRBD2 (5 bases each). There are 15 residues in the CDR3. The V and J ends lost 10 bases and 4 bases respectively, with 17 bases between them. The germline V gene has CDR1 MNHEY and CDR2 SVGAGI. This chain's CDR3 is CATRTPGLGANVLTF. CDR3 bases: TGTGCCACTCGAACTCCGGGGCTAGGGGCCAACGTCCTGACTTTC.

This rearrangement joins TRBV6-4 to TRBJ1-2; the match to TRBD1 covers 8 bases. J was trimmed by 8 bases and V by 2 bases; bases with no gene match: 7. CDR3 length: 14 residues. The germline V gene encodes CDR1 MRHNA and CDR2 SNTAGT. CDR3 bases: TGTGCCAGCAGTGACGGAAGGACAGGGTCCGGCTACACCTTC. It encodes CASSDGRTGSGYTF.

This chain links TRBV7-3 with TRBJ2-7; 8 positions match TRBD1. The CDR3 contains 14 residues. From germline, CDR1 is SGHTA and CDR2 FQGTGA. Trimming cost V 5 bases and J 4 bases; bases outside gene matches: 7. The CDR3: CASSPGDRSYEQYF. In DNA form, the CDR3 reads TGTGCCAGCAGCCCCGGGGACAGGTCTTACGAGCAGTACTTC.

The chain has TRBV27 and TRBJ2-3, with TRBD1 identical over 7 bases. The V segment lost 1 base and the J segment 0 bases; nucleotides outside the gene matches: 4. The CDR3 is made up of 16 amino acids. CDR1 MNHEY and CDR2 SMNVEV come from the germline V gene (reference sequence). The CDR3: CASSLYRGSSTDTQYF. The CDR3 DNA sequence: TGTGCCAGCAGTTTATACAGGGGTTCTAGCACAGATACGCAGTATTTT.

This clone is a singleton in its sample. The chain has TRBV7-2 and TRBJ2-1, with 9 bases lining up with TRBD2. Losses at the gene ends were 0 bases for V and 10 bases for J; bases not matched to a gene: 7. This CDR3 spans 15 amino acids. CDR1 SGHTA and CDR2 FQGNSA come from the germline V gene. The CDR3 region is CASSLALAGGREQFF. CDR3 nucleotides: TGTGCCAGCAGCTTAGCACTAGCGGGCGGTCGGGAGCAGTTCTTC.

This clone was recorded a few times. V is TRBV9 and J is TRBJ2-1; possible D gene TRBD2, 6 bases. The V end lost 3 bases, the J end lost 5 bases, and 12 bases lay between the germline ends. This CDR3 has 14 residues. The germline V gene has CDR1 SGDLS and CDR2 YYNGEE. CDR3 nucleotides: TGTGCCAGCAGCGGGCCGGGACTCCACAATGAGCAGTTCTTC. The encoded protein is CASSGPGLHNEQFF.

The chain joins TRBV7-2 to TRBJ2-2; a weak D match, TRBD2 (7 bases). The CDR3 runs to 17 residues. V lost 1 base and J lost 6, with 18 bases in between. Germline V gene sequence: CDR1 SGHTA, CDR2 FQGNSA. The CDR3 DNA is TGTGCCAGCAGCTTAGAAGTGAGGGGGGGCCGGTCCGGGGAGCTGTTTTTT. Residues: CASSLEVRGGRSGELFF.

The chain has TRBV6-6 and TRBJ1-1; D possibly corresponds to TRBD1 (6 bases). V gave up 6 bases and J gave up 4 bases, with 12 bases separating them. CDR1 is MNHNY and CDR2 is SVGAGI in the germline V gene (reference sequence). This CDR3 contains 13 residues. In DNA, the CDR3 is TGTGCCAGCAGAGGGGGGGCGGGCACTGAAGCTTTCTTT. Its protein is CASRGGAGTEAFF.

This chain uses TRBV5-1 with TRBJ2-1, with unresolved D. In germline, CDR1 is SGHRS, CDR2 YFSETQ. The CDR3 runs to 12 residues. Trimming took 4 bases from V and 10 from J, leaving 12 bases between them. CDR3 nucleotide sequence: TGCGCCAGCAGCCCGATGACACCGGAGCAGTTCTTC. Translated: CASSPMTPEQFF.

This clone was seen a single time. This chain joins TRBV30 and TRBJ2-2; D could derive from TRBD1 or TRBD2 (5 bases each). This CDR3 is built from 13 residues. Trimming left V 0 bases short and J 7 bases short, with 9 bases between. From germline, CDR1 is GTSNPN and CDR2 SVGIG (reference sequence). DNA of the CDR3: TGTGCCTGGAGTGTATGGGGGAGCGGGGAGCTGTTTTTT. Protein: CAWSVWGSGELFF.

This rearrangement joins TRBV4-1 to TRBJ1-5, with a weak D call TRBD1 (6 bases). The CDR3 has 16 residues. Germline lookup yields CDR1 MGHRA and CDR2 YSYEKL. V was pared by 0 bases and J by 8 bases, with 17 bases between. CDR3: CASSQDVRQAPKPQHF. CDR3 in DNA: TGCGCCAGCAGCCAAGATGTCCGACAGGCCCCTAAGCCCCAGCATTTT.

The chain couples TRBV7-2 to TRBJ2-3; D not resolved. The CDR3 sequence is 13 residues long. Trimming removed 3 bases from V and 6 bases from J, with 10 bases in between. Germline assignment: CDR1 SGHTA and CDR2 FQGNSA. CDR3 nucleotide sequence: TGTGCCAGCAGCTTGGGTTTCTACGATACGCAGTATTTT. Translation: CASSLGFYDTQYF.

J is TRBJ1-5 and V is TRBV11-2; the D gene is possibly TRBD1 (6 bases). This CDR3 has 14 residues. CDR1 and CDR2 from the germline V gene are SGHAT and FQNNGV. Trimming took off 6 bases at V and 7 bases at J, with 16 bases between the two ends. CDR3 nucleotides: TGTGCCAGCAGTCAGAGGGGGGCCGGCCAGCCCCAGCATTTT. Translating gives CASSQRGAGQPQHF.

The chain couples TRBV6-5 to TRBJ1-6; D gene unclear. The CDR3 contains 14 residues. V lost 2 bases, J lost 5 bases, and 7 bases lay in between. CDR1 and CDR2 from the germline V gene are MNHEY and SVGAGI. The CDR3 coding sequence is TGTGCCAGCAGTTACCGGCAGGATAATTCACCCCTCCACTTT. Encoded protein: CASSYRQDNSPLHF.

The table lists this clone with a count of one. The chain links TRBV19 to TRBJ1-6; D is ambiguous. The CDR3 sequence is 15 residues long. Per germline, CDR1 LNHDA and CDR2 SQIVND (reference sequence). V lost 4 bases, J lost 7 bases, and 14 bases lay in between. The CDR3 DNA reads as TGTGCCAGTAGTACTGGGCAAGTCCTCAATTCACCCCTCCACTTT. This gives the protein CASSTGQVLNSPLHF.

This CDR3 is CASSSSDRGVHEQYF. As DNA, the CDR3 is TGTGCCAGCAGTTCCTCTGACAGGGGGGTCCACGAGCAGTACTTC. The chain is built from TRBV6-2 or TRBV6-3 and TRBJ2-7; the match to TRBD1 covers 9 bases. In germline, CDR1 is MNHEY, CDR2 SVGEGT. Trimming took 4 bases from V and 5 from J; bases not matched to a gene: 9. This CDR3 spans 15 amino acids.

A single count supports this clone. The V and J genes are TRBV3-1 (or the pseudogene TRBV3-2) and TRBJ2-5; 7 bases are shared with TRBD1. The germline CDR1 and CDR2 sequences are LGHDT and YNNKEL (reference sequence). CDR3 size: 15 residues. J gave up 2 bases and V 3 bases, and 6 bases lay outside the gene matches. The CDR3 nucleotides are TGTGCCAGCAGCCACGCCGGGGACAGACAAGAGACCCAGTACTTC. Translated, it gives CASSHAGDRQETQYF.

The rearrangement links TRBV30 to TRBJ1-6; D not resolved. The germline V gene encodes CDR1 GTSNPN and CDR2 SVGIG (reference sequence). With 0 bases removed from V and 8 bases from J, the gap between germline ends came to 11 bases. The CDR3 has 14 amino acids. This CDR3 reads CAWSVSQRDSPLHF. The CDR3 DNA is TGTGCCTGGAGTGTTTCACAGCGCGATTCACCCCTCCACTTT.

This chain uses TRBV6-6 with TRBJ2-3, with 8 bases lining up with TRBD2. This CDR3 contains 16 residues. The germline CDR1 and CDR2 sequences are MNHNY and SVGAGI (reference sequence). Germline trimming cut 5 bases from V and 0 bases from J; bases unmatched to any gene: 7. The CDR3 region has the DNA TGTGCCAGCAGTCAGTTAGCGGGGAAAAGCACAGATACGCAGTATTTT. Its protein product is CASSQLAGKSTDTQYF.

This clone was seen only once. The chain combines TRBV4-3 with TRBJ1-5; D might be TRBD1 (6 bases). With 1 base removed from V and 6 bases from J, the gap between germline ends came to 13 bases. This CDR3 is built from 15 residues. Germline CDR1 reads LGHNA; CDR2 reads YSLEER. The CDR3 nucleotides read TGCGCCAGCAGCCAAGTTAGGGGGATCACTCAGCCCCAGCATTTT. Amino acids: CASSQVRGITQPQHF.

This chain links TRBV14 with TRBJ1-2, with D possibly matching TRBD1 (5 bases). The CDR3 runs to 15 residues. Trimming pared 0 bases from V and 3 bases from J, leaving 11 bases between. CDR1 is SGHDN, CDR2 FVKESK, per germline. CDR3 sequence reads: CASSQDRRGHYGYTF. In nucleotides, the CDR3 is TGTGCCAGCAGCCAAGATCGGAGGGGTCACTATGGCTACACCTTC. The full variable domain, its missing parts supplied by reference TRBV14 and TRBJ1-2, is EAGVTQFPSHSVIEKGQTVTLRCDPISGHDNLYWYRRVMGKEIKFLLHFVKESKQDESGMPNNRFLAERTGGTYSTLKVQPAELEDSGVYFCASSQDRRGHYGYTFGSGTRLTVV.

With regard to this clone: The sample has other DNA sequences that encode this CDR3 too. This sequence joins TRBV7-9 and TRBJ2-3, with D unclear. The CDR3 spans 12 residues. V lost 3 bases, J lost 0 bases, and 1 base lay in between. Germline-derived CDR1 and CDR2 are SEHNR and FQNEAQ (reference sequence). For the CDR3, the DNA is TGTGCCAGCAGCTTCAGCACAGATACGCAGTATTTT. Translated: CASSFSTDTQYF.

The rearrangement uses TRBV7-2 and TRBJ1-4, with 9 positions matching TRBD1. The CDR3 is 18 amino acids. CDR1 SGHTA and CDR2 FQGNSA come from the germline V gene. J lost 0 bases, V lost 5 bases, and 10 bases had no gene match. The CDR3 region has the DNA TGTGCCAGCAGCCGCCGGGACAGGGCGACATCAACTAATGAAAAACTGTTTTTT. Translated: CASSRRDRATSTNEKLFF.

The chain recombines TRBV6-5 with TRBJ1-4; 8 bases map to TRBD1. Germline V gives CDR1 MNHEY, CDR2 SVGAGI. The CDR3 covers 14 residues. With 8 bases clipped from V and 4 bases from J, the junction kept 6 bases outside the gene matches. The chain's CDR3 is CASRTGRNNEKLFF. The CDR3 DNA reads TGTGCCAGCCGGACAGGGAGGAATAATGAAAAACTGTTTTTT.